This record concerns one T cell receptor (beta chain) sequence. This sample is drawn from a study of shared clonotypes between healthy human individuals. The method was immunoSEQ multiplex PCR; TCRdb's version includes in-frame clones alone and lacks a portion of them. Here the sample spans around 2,000,000 clones, approximately 94% being singletons. The naive CD8 population came from CD45RO-negative cells selected for CCR7, without terminally differentiated effector memory CD45RA+ cells. The V gene lost 5 bases and the J gene lost 10 bases, with 14 bases spanning the gap. The CDR3 is made up of 13 amino acids. In germline, CDR1 is SEHNR, CDR2 FQNEAQ (reference sequence).

This clonotype originated in a man between 18 and 29 years old in good health. The specimen sequenced was naive CD8+ T cells sorted from blood. This chain joins TRBV7-9 and TRBJ1-4, with D uncertain. The CDR3 loop is CASSKSGEGKLFF. CDR3 nucleotides: TGTGCCAGCAGCAAATCCGGTGAGGGAAAACTGTTTTTT.